The clone carrying this T cell receptor (beta chain) has at least ten counts. Antigen specificity is unknown. The time point is: newly diagnosed GD, antithyroid drugs for less than 3 months. The authors made the TCR library using RNA they extracted from PBMCs. Roughly 10 milliliters of peripheral blood were taken and placed in EDTA tubes. In building TCR beta libraries, iRepertoire HTBI primers were used together with Arm-PCR of CDR3 regions. One entry per CDR3 protein results from TCRdb running MiXCR on the multiplex PCR reads. The sample lists a few hundred thousand distinct CDR3 sequences, around 17% seen once, with 20% to 25% in the top ten. This CDR3 is 14 amino acids long. Trimming removed 5 bases from V and 3 bases from J, with 14 bases in between. The germline gives CDR1 SGHAT, CDR2 FQNNGV. This sample was included in a study of regulatory T cells in long-lasting Graves disease. On the study more broadly: New Graves' disease cases had less than 3 months of antithyroid drugs.

Notes on the study in general: Lower TCR diversity characterized persistent Graves' patients relative to newly diagnosed patients.

The same data also went into a second study, on T cells in Graves' hyperthyroidism and ophthalmopathy. From that study: Thyroid ultrasound and orbital computed tomography, with clinical symptoms and serum thyroxine and TRAb, informed diagnoses.

The TCR was taken from a woman aged 18-30 years with Graves disease. The sequenced sample was peripheral blood mononuclear cells (PBMCs), obtained at new diagnosis, from a patient treated with antithyroid drugs. J is TRBJ2-7 and V is TRBV11-2; a weak D match, TRBD1 (6 bases). The DNA for the CDR3 is TGTGCCAGCAGCAGGGTGGACAGAGACTACGAGCAGTACTTC. It specifies CASSRVDRDYEQYF.